This T cell receptor beta chain is drawn from a study of T cell responses to AZD1222 COVID-19 vaccine. Study observations and caveats: White British ancestry dominated among donors, who included more females, and clonal diversity was possibly underestimated. Vaccine-associated CD4 TCRs spanned spike, dominant at 160-218 and 743-854. Repertoire collection took place solely once the T cell response had peaked. Spike-specific TCRs gained breadth and depth after people received two AZD1222 doses.

Produced via immunoSEQ multiplex PCR; TCRdb's table is partial and in-frame only. This sample carries 150,000 or so clones, roughly nine tenths of them seen once, and the ten largest clones take approximately 1.5%. The CDR3 extends over 14 amino acids. CDR1 is LNHNV, CDR2 YYDKDF, per germline (reference sequence). Trimming stripped 0 bases from V and 14 bases from J, with 18 bases between. Points on this clone: Its antigen is still unknown.

The TCR comes from an adult in good health. The specimen was peripheral blood, collected on day 0 of AZD1222 vaccination. The rearrangement links TRBV15 to TRBJ2-3; D may be TRBD2 (5 bases). CDR3 region: CATSRDWGVEGRYF. Here the CDR3 DNA reads TGTGCCACCAGCAGAGATTGGGGAGTTGAAGGGCGGTATTTT.